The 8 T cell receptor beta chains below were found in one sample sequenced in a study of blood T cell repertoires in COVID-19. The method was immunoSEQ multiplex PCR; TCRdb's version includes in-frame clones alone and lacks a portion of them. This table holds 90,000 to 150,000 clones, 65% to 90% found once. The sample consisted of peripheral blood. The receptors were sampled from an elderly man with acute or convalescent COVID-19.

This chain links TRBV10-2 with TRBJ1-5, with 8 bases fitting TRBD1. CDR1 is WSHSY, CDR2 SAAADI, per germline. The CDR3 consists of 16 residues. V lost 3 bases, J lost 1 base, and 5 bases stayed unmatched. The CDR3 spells CASSDRGLLSNQPQHF. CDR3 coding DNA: TGCGCCAGCAGTGACAGGGGGCTGCTAAGCAATCAGCCCCAGCATTTT.

CDR3 sequence reads: CASSPLGGMRDTF. DNA of the CDR3: TGTGCCAGCAGCCCCTTGGGGGGTATGAGGGACACCTTC. This chain links TRBV6-6 with TRBJ1-2; TRBD1 might be the D (5 bases). Trimming pared 6 bases from V and 12 bases from J, leaving 20 bases between. The germline CDR1 and CDR2 sequences are MNHNY and SVGAGI (reference sequence). This CDR3 has 13 residues.

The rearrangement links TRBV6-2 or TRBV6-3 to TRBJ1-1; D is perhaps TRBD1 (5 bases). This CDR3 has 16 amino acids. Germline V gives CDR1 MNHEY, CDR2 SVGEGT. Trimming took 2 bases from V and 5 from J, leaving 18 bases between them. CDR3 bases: TGTGCCAGCAGTTACGGGCATGGGGGGGGAGAAACTGAAGCTTTCTTT. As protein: CASSYGHGGGETEAFF.

CDR3 residues: CASSRVLGNRGYQETQYF. Here the CDR3 DNA reads TGTGCCAGCAGCCGTGTCCTGGGGAACAGGGGGTACCAAGAGACCCAGTACTTC. V usage is TRBV3-1 (or the pseudogene TRBV3-2) and J usage is TRBJ2-5; 8 positions match TRBD1. The CDR3 is 18 residues long. Losses at the gene ends were 4 bases for V and 0 bases for J; bases not matched to a gene: 13. The V gene's germline CDR1 is LGHDT and CDR2 YNNKEL (reference sequence).

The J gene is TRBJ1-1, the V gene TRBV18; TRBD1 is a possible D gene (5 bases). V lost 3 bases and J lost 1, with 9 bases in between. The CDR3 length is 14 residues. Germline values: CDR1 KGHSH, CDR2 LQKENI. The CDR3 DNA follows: TGTGCCAGCTCACCGGTTGGGGCGAACACTGAAGCTTTCTTT. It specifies CASSPVGANTEAFF.

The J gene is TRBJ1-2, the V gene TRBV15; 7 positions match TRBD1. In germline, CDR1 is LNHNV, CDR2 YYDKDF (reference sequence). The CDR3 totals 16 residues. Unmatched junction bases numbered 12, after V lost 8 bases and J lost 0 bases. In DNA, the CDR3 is TGTGCCACCGCGAGAGACAGGGCGACTACTAACTATGGCTACACCTTC. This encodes CATARDRATTNYGYTF.

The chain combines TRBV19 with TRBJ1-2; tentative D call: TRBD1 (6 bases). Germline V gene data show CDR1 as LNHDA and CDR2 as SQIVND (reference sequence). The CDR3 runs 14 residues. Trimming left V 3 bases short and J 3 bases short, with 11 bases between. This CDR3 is CASSIWGGDYGYTF. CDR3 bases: TGTGCCAGTAGTATTTGGGGGGGCGACTATGGCTACACCTTC.

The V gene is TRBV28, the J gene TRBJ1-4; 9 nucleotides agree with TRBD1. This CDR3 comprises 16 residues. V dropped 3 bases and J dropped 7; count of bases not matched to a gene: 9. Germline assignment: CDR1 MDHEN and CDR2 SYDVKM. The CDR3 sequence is CASSFWTGDQGEKLFF. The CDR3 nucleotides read TGTGCCAGCAGTTTCTGGACAGGGGATCAAGGTGAAAAACTGTTTTTT.